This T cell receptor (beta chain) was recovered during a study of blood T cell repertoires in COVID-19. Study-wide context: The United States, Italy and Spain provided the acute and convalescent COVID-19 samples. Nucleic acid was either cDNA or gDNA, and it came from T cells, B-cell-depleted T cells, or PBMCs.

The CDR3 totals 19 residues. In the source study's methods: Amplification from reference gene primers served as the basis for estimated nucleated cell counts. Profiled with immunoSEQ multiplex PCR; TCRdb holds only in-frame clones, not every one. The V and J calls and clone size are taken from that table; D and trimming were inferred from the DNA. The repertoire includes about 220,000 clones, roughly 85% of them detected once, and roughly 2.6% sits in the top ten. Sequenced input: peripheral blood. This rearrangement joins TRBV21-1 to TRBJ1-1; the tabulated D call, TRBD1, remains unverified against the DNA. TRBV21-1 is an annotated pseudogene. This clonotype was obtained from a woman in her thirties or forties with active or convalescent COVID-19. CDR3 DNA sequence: TGTGCCAGCAGCAACGATAGGGACAGTGACTACTCCATGAACACTGAAGCTTTCTTT. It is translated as CASSNDRDSDYSMNTEAFF.